This passage covers 11 T cell receptor beta chains from one sample sequenced in a study of shared clonotypes between healthy human individuals. Sequencing used immunoSEQ multiplex PCR; TCRdb keeps in-frame clones, though not all of them. This sample has around 2,000,000 clones, with about 94% found just once. Naivety among CD8 cells was defined by CD45RO negativity and positive CCR7 selection, thereby excluding terminally differentiated effector memory CD45RA+ cells. Sequences were obtained from naive CD8+ T cells sorted from blood. These receptor sequences come from a man between 18 and 35 years old in good health.

This chain links TRBV5-4 with TRBJ2-7; 9 bases fit TRBD1. CDR3 length: 15 residues. In germline, CDR1 is SGHNT, CDR2 YYREEE (reference sequence). V was pared by 4 bases and J by 3 bases, with 8 bases of the junction left unmatched. Here the CDR3 DNA reads TGTGCCAGCAGCCAAAGACAGGGGGGATTCTACGAGCAGTACTTC. The encoded protein is CASSQRQGGFYEQYF.

This clone was observed a few times. The sample contains more than one DNA sequence encoding this CDR3. This chain links TRBV4-1 with TRBJ1-1; D gene ambiguous. This CDR3 is built from 13 residues. Trimming took 4 bases from V and 0 from J, leaving 6 bases between them. Germline CDR1 reads MGHRA; CDR2 reads YSYEKL. The DNA for the CDR3 is TGCGCCAGCAGCCCAGGATTGAACACTGAAGCTTTCTTT. As protein: CASSPGLNTEAFF.

The rearrangement joins TRBV18 to TRBJ2-2, with TRBD2 matching over 7 bases. The trim removed 5 bases at V and 6 bases at J, leaving 9 bases unmatched. The germline V gene encodes CDR1 KGHSH and CDR2 LQKENI. The CDR3 has 15 residues. This CDR3 is CASSGITSVAGELFF. The DNA of the CDR3 is TGTGCCAGCTCAGGAATTACTAGCGTGGCCGGGGAGCTGTTTTTT. Variable domain in full (rest from reference TRBV18 and TRBJ2-2): NAGVMQNPRHLVRRRGQEARLRCSPMKGHSHVYWYRQLPEEGLKFMVYLQKENIIDESGMPKERFSAEFPKEGPSILRIQQVVRGDSAAYFCASSGITSVAGELFFGEGSRLTVL.

The rearrangement uses TRBV30 and TRBJ2-3; TRBD2 might be the D (6 bases). V was shortened by 2 bases and J by 5 bases, with 20 bases between the two germline ends. Germline CDR1 GTSNPN, CDR2 SVGIG (reference sequence). The CDR3 has 16 residues. The CDR3 here is CAWSSPGTSAVDTQYF. Written as DNA, the CDR3 is TGTGCCTGGAGTTCTCCCGGGACTTCAGCGGTAGATACGCAGTATTTT.

This clone has a single count. V is TRBV9 and J is TRBJ2-3, with no clear D. V lost 3 bases and J lost 6, with 23 bases in between. The germline CDR1 and CDR2 sequences are SGDLS and YYNGEE. CDR3 size: 17 residues. This CDR3 is CASSENAIAGYTDTQYF. The CDR3, as DNA: TGTGCCAGCAGCGAGAATGCTATAGCAGGATACACCGATACGCAGTATTTT.

This clone was observed a few times. The identical CDR3 is also encoded by other nucleotide sequences in the sample. DNA of the CDR3: TGTGCCAGCAGCCCCGGACTAGCGGGGGGCGAGCAGTACTTC. It codes for CASSPGLAGGEQYF. V and J are TRBV5-4 and TRBJ2-7; 14 bases are shared with TRBD2. V was clipped by 4 bases and J by 6 bases; unmatched bases: 3. This CDR3 region has 14 residues. The germline V gene has CDR1 SGHNT and CDR2 YYREEE (reference sequence).

With respect to this clone: This sample also contains other DNA sequences that code for the same CDR3. The chain carries TRBV4-1 and TRBJ2-7, with D possibly matching TRBD2 (5 bases). The V and J ends lost 3 bases and 3 bases respectively, with 9 bases between them. In germline, CDR1 is MGHRA, CDR2 YSYEKL. This CDR3 is 13 amino acids long. The CDR3 loop is CASSQPGSYEQYF. Written as DNA, the CDR3 is TGCGCCAGCAGCCAGCCTGGGAGCTACGAGCAGTACTTC.

The chain uses TRBV5-6 and TRBJ2-7; no reliable D call. CDR1 is SGHDT, CDR2 YYEEEE, per germline. Trimming took off 4 bases at V and 3 bases at J, with 17 bases between the two ends. The CDR3 runs 15 residues. The DNA for the CDR3 is TGTGCCAGCAGCGTAGGGCGGCCAAGTATCTACGAGCAGTACTTC. It encodes CASSVGRPSIYEQYF.

The chain links TRBV27 to TRBJ1-2; D perhaps matches TRBD1 (6 bases). The germline gives CDR1 MNHEY, CDR2 SMNVEV (reference sequence). Trimming took 2 bases from V and 4 from J, leaving 8 bases between them. The CDR3 is 13 residues long. The CDR3: CASSLEQGYGYTF. The CDR3 region has the DNA TGTGCCAGCAGTTTAGAACAGGGCTATGGCTACACCTTC.

This chain uses TRBV11-2 with TRBJ2-1; either TRBD1 or TRBD2 may fit D (5 bases each). The V and J ends lost 1 base and 8 bases respectively, with 12 bases between them. From germline, CDR1 is SGHAT and CDR2 FQNNGV. The CDR3 is 14 amino acids. The CDR3 here is CASSLVARDDEQFF. CDR3 DNA: TGTGCCAGCAGCTTAGTTGCCAGGGACGATGAGCAGTTCTTC.

The chain carries TRBV30 and TRBJ2-7; D may be TRBD2 (5 bases). Germline CDR1 reads GTSNPN; CDR2 reads SVGIG (reference sequence). V was pared by 1 base and J by 3 bases, with 16 bases between. The CDR3 runs to 15 residues. The CDR3: CAWSDIGGPNYEQYF. The CDR3, as DNA: TGTGCCTGGAGTGATATTGGAGGACCCAACTACGAGCAGTACTTC.